A single T cell receptor beta chain is shown here with its context. The data originate from a study of shared clonotypes between healthy human individuals. Each subset's genomic DNA was split evenly across several immunoSEQ plates. Sequencing was performed with immunoSEQ multiplex PCR; in TCRdb, only in-frame clones are kept and a portion is missing. The profile shows 2 million to 3 million clones, roughly 93% of them singletons. CDR1 LNHNV and CDR2 YYDKDF come from the germline V gene (reference sequence). This CDR3 comprises 14 residues. V was clipped by 1 base and J by 2 bases, with 9 bases between them.

The chain couples TRBV15 to TRBJ2-7; the D is unclear. The TCR sequence derives from a man aged 18 to 29 in good health. Some clones in this sample may be carry-over from other donors' samples. Sequencing was performed on naive CD4+ T cells from PBMCs. Documented subset: CD45RA+ positively selected. The CDR3: CATSRGGGTYEQYF. CDR3 coding DNA: TGTGCCACCAGCAGAGGAGGCGGCACCTACGAGCAGTACTTC.